In its sample, the clone carrying this T cell receptor (beta chain) was seen a few times. The antigen remains unidentified. The sample originates from a study of T cells in Graves' hyperthyroidism and ophthalmopathy. RNA transcripts provided the source from which TCR beta CDR3 regions were amplified. The primer set for the first-round RT-PCR of the TCR CDR3 was HTBI. One entry per CDR3 protein results from TCRdb running MiXCR on the multiplex PCR reads. The sample shows about 300,000 distinct CDR3 sequences, over 15% of them seen only once. The V gene end was trimmed by 5 bases and the J gene end by 8 bases; junction bases not matched to a gene: 7. The CDR3 runs 13 residues. The germline V gene encodes CDR1 MNHEY and CDR2 SMNVEV (reference sequence). General observations from the study: A model using 13 V-J features told ophthalmopathy apart from stable hyperthyroidism. Appearing also in blood were most of the thyroid clonotypes expanded above 0.001.

This TCR was sampled from a man aged 25-40 years with Graves' hyperthyroidism. Sequenced material: blood. The V and J genes are TRBV27 and TRBJ1-2; TRBD1 agrees at 8 bases. CDR3 in amino acids: CASSLTGVGGYTF. CDR3 nucleotide sequence: TGTGCCAGCAGTCTGACAGGGGTTGGCGGCTACACCTTC.